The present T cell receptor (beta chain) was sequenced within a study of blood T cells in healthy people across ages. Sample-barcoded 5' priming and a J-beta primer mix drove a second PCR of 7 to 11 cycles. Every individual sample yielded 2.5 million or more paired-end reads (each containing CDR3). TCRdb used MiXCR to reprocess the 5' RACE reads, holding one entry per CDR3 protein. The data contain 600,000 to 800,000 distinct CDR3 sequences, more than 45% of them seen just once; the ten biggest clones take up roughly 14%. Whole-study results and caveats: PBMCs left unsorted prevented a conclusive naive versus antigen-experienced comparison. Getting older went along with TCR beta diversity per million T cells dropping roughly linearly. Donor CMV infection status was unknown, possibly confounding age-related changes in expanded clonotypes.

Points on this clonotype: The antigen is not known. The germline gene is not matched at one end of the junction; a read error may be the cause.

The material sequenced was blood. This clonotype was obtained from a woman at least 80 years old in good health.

CDR3 DNA: TGTGCTAGCAGCTTCCAGACGGCCAGGGGGAAAACTAATGAAAAACTGTTTTTT. As protein: CASSFQTARGKTNEKLFF. The chain has TRBV7-7 and TRBJ1-4; 7 positions agree with TRBD1. From germline, CDR1 is SSHAT and CDR2 FNYEAQ (reference sequence). The CDR3 sequence is 18 residues long.